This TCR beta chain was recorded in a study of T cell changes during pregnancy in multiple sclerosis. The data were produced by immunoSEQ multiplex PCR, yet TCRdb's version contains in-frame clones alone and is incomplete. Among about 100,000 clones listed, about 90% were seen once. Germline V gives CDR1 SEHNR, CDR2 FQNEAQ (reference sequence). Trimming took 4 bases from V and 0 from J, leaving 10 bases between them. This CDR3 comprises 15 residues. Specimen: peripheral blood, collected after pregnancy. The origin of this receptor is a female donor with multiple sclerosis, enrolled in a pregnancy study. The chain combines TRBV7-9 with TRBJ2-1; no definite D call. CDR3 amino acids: CASSSHPISYNEQFF. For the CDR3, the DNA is TGTGCCAGCAGCTCCCATCCAATCTCCTACAATGAGCAGTTCTTC.